The 18 T cell receptor beta chains presented below share a single source sample, sequenced in a study of beta chain features in type 1 diabetes. Expressed TCRB transcripts were sequenced, since all the RNA that had been isolated was reverse transcribed. Generated by immunoSEQ multiplex PCR, the TCRdb table keeps only in-frame clones and is missing some. The data show approximately 150,000 clones, less than 10% seen once. The specimen sequenced was central memory CD4+ T cells from blood. The receptor source for this set is a middle-aged woman in good health.

There are a few counts of this clone. The chain links TRBV6-5 to TRBJ1-5; 8 bases are a match to TRBD1. Germline loops: CDR1 MNHEY, CDR2 SVGAGI. The J segment lost 4 bases and the V segment lost 10 bases, leaving 6 bases of the junction unmatched. CDR3 length equals 13 residues. The CDR3 DNA follows: TGTGCCACCCAGGGGGCGAGGAATCAGCCCCAGCATTTT. This codes for CATQGARNQPQHF.

In its sample, this clone was seen a few times. This chain connects TRBV14 to TRBJ2-1, with TRBD1 identical over 8 bases. The CDR3 totals 15 residues. J lost 10 bases, V lost 1 base, and 9 bases had no gene match. The V gene's germline CDR1 is SGHDN and CDR2 FVKESK. CDR3 loop: CASSQGRGRTREQFF. In DNA form, the CDR3 reads TGTGCCAGCAGCCAAGGCAGGGGGCGTACGCGCGAGCAGTTCTTC.

This clone has at least ten counts. The chain links TRBV5-4 to TRBJ2-7; 7 bases map to TRBD2. V shed 1 base, J shed 3 bases, and the junction held 13 bases outside the gene matches. Germline lookup yields CDR1 SGHNT and CDR2 YYREEE (reference sequence). The CDR3 runs 17 residues. The CDR3 DNA is TGTGCCAGCAGCTTGCGTGGCGGGGGACCCACTGGCTACGAGCAGTACTTC. Protein sequence: CASSLRGGGPTGYEQYF.

This clone was seen only once. The chain uses TRBV5-1 and TRBJ1-5; 8 nucleotides align to TRBD1. Germline-derived CDR1 and CDR2 are SGHRS and YFSETQ. With 4 bases clipped from V and 5 bases from J, the junction kept 5 bases outside the gene matches. This CDR3 comprises 14 residues. The CDR3 here is CASSHGQGDQPQHF. The CDR3 DNA follows: TGCGCCAGCAGCCACGGACAGGGTGATCAGCCCCAGCATTTT.

The rearrangement joins TRBV9 to TRBJ2-3, with D possibly matching TRBD2 (6 bases). CDR1 and CDR2 from the germline V gene are SGDLS and YYNGEE. V lost 7 bases to trimming and J lost 2 bases, with 17 bases between them. The CDR3 has 15 residues. The CDR3 sequence: CASAKSGVNTDTQYF. The CDR3 DNA reads TGTGCCAGCGCTAAGTCGGGGGTGAACACAGATACGCAGTATTTT.

This clone showed up just a few times. This sequence joins TRBV10-3 and TRBJ1-3; D gene uncertain. The CDR3 is 16 residues long. Per germline, CDR1 ENHRY and CDR2 SYGVKD. V lost 0 bases and J 0 bases, leaving 9 bases between the germline ends. CDR3: CAISESARHSGNTIYF. The CDR3 coding sequence is TGTGCCATCAGTGAGTCGGCCCGACACTCTGGAAACACCATATATTTT.

V gene TRBV9 combines with J gene TRBJ2-5; 7 bases map to TRBD1. The J call may be in error: the DNA end matches TRBJ2-7 better. Germline V gene lookup returns CDR1 SGDLS and CDR2 YYNGEE. This CDR3 is 16 amino acids long. In nucleotides, the CDR3 is TGTGCCAGCAGCGCAGACATGGACAGGACCCCCTACGAGCAGTACTTC. This encodes CASSADMDRTPYEQYF.

This sequence joins TRBV12-5 and TRBJ2-2, with a possible D match to TRBD2 (5 bases). Trimming stripped 3 bases from V and 5 bases from J, with 13 bases between. In germline, CDR1 is LGHNT, CDR2 FRNRAP. The CDR3 spans 15 residues. The CDR3 is CASGLMAGPTGELFF. CDR3 coding DNA: TGTGCTAGTGGTTTAATGGCGGGCCCAACCGGGGAGCTGTTTTTT.

This clone came up a few times. Here the CDR3 reads CASSPRRFPGQGHTGELFF. The CDR3 nucleotides are TGTGCCAGCAGCCCTCGGAGATTCCCGGGACAGGGTCACACCGGGGAGCTGTTTTTT. The chain employs TRBV11-2 and TRBJ2-2, with 9 bases aligning to TRBD1. The CDR3 has 19 amino acids. Per the germline V gene, CDR1 is SGHAT and CDR2 is FQNNGV. V trimming: 5 bases; J trimming: 3 bases; junction bases outside the gene matches: 16.

Ten or more counts support this clone. V is TRBV6-6 and J is TRBJ1-2; D not certain. The CDR3 length is 13 residues. From germline, CDR1 is MNHNY and CDR2 SVGAGI (reference sequence). Trimming took off 5 bases at V and 8 bases at J, with 15 bases between the two ends. DNA of the CDR3: TGTGCCAGCAGTCCCCTAGCCGGCGAGGGCTACACCTTC. This translates into CASSPLAGEGYTF.

This clone turned up a few times. This sequence joins TRBV9 and TRBJ2-1; 12 bases align to TRBD2. This CDR3 contains 15 residues. Germline CDR1 reads SGDLS; CDR2 reads YYNGEE. J gave up 4 bases and V 2 bases, and 1 base lay outside the gene matches. CDR3 DNA sequence: TGTGCCAGCAGCGTCACTAGCGGGGGGTACAATGAGCAGTTCTTC. Protein sequence: CASSVTSGGYNEQFF.

This clone was seen a few times. The genes are TRBV27 and TRBJ1-2; D is possibly TRBD1 (5 bases). The length of the CDR3 is 15 residues. V gave up 5 bases and J gave up 5 bases, with 18 bases separating them. Germline assignment: CDR1 MNHEY and CDR2 SMNVEV (reference sequence). CDR3 region: CASSRSAGVGYGYTF. DNA for the CDR3: TGTGCCAGCAGTCGATCCGCGGGGGTAGGGTATGGCTACACCTTC.

The CDR3, as DNA: TGTGCCAGCAAGACCTCCGCGGGCAGGACAGCTAACTATGGCTACACCTTC. Protein: CASKTSAGRTANYGYTF. The chain employs TRBV28 and TRBJ1-2, with D possibly being TRBD1 (6 bases). Germline V lookup: CDR1 MDHEN, CDR2 SYDVKM. The CDR3 contains 17 residues. The V end lost 7 bases, the J end lost 0 bases, and 21 bases lay between the germline ends.

This clone was observed a few times. CDR3 nucleotides: TGTGCCAGCAGCTTAGTTCCCGGGACAGGGGCGGGTCATTCACCCCTCCACTTT. It yields the protein CASSLVPGTGAGHSPLHF. This chain connects TRBV7-2 to TRBJ1-6, with TRBD1 identical over 10 bases. Germline values: CDR1 SGHTA, CDR2 FQGNSA. The V gene end was trimmed by 1 base and the J gene end by 8 bases; junction bases not matched to a gene: 11. The CDR3 spans 18 residues.

A few counts support this clone. The gene calls are TRBV6-5 and TRBJ2-7, with a possible D match to TRBD1 (6 bases). Per the germline V gene, CDR1 is MNHEY and CDR2 is SVGAGI. Trimming shortened V by 6 bases and J by 0 bases, and 12 bases separated the two germline ends. The CDR3 runs 14 residues. In nucleotides, the CDR3 is TGTGCCAGCAGGATGGGGACACTCTCCTACGAGCAGTACTTC. Translating gives CASRMGTLSYEQYF.

The genes are TRBV7-9 and TRBJ1-5; 7 bases fit TRBD1. CDR3 length: 15 amino acids. Germline values: CDR1 SEHNR, CDR2 FQNEAQ (reference sequence). The trim removed 5 bases at V and 0 bases at J, leaving 4 bases unmatched. CDR3 protein: CASSQTGYSNQPQHF. CDR3 coding DNA: TGTGCCAGCAGCCAGACAGGGTATAGCAATCAGCCCCAGCATTTT.

About this clone itself: At one end the junction does not follow the germline gene, possibly because of a read error. The chain links TRBV6-1 to TRBJ1-1, with D perhaps TRBD1 (6 bases). Germline loops: CDR1 MNHNS, CDR2 SASEGT. The CDR3 has 13 residues. Written as DNA, the CDR3 is TGTGCCAGCAGTGAAACTAGGGACACCGAAGCTTTCTTT. This gives the protein CASSETRDTEAFF.

This clone was seen a few times. This sequence joins TRBV6-5 and TRBJ2-7; 7 positions agree with TRBD1. The CDR3 spans 14 residues. V was pared by 4 bases and J by 2 bases, with 5 bases of the junction left unmatched. Germline loops: CDR1 MNHEY, CDR2 SVGAGI. The CDR3 nucleotides are TGTGCCAGCAGTTCCCTCGGGACAGCCTACGAGCAGTACTTC. Translated, it gives CASSSLGTAYEQYF.